This record looks at one T cell receptor beta chain sequence and its context. This sample stems from a study of type 1 and type 2 diabetes patients. The CDR3 spans 15 residues. Trimming left V 4 bases short and J 7 bases short, with 17 bases between. Germline V gene lookup returns CDR1 MNHEY and CDR2 SMNVEV (reference sequence). Genomic DNA was the PCR template. The TCR beta CDR3 region was amplified using 30 forward and 13 reverse primers. TCRdb fed the multiplex PCR reads into MiXCR, producing one record per CDR3 protein. The data show fewer than 350,000 distinct CDR3 sequences, approximately 50% seen once.

The sequence derives from a man between 18 and 35 years old with type 2 diabetes. The sequenced sample was peripheral blood mononuclear cells (PBMCs). This chain connects TRBV27 to TRBJ2-4; tentative D call: TRBD1 (7 bases). The CDR3 spells CASSSYRGGTNIQYF. CDR3 nucleotides: TGTGCCAGCAGTTCCTACAGGGGAGGTACTAACATTCAGTACTTC.